These 23 T cell receptor beta chains originate from one sample sequenced in a study of cytomegalovirus exposure and HLA in healthy donors. The study ran its PCR with 60 Vbeta and 13 Jbeta primers. TCRdb's table, derived via immunoSEQ multiplex PCR, lists solely in-frame clones and lacks some. The top ten hold about 4.9% of the sample, which has 97,000 or so clones, about three fifths seen once. Source material: PBMCs. Receptor source: a human donor in good health.

The chain couples TRBV5-4 to TRBJ2-7; maybe TRBD1 (6 bases). CDR1 SGHNT and CDR2 YYREEE come from the germline V gene (reference sequence). Trimming stripped 0 bases from V and 1 base from J, with 11 bases between. This CDR3 contains 15 residues. The CDR3 DNA is TGTGCCAGCAGCTTGGTGGGGACAAGGTCCTACGAGCAGTACTTC. Encoded protein: CASSLVGTRSYEQYF.

This clone has a handful of counts. The chain links TRBV19 to TRBJ1-1; maybe TRBD1 (5 bases). Looked up from germline, CDR1 is LNHDA and CDR2 is SQIVND (reference sequence). This CDR3 comprises 16 residues. Trimming removed 3 bases from V and 0 bases from J, with 14 bases in between. CDR3 DNA sequence: TGTGCCAGTAGTATGAGTGGGGGAGGAGTGAACACTGAAGCTTTCTTT. Amino acids: CASSMSGGGVNTEAFF.

This clone was seen only once. This rearrangement joins TRBV10-3 to TRBJ2-1, with 8 bases lining up with TRBD2. Trimming at V came to 5 bases and at J to 5 bases, leaving 8 bases not matched to a gene. The germline V gene encodes CDR1 ENHRY and CDR2 SYGVKD. CDR3 length: 15 amino acids. The CDR3 region is CAISLGLADDNEQFF. CDR3 DNA: TGTGCCATCAGTTTAGGACTAGCAGATGACAATGAGCAGTTCTTC.

The chain employs TRBV19 and TRBJ2-2; tentatively, D is TRBD2 (5 bases). With 7 bases removed from V and 3 bases from J, the gap between germline ends came to 9 bases. Germline loops: CDR1 LNHDA, CDR2 SQIVND (reference sequence). The CDR3 consists of 13 residues. CDR3 loop: CASTDYYTGELFF. The DNA of the CDR3 is TGTGCCAGTACTGACTACTACACCGGGGAGCTGTTTTTT.

The V gene is TRBV7-9, the J gene TRBJ2-7, with 10 nucleotides matching TRBD2. The CDR3 covers 16 residues. Germline V gene data show CDR1 as SEHNR and CDR2 as FQNEAQ (reference sequence). The V gene end was trimmed by 2 bases and the J gene end by 6 bases; junction bases not matched to a gene: 10. The CDR3: CASSLSESGRAFEQYF. CDR3 DNA sequence: TGTGCCAGCAGCTTATCGGAAAGCGGGAGGGCCTTCGAGCAGTACTTC.

This sequence joins TRBV7-9 and TRBJ1-1, with D maybe TRBD1 (5 bases). Germline-derived CDR1 and CDR2 are SEHNR and FQNEAQ (reference sequence). Trimming shortened V by 2 bases and J by 1 base, and 8 bases separated the two germline ends. This CDR3 spans 14 amino acids. The DNA for the CDR3 is TGTGCCAGCAGCTTATCGCAGGGGAACACTGAAGCTTTCTTT. Amino acids: CASSLSQGNTEAFF.

The rearrangement links TRBV5-1 to TRBJ2-3, with 13 bases identical to TRBD2. The CDR3 contains 16 residues. Trimming took 5 bases from V and 4 from J; bases not matched to a gene: 7. CDR1 SGHRS and CDR2 YFSETQ come from the germline V gene. As DNA, the CDR3 is TGCGCCAGCAGTTTACTAGCGGGAGGGCCGTCAGATACGCAGTATTTT. This translates into CASSLLAGGPSDTQYF.

The rearrangement uses TRBV11-1 and TRBJ1-4, with D possibly matching TRBD1 (5 bases). The germline V and J ends were trimmed by 3 bases and 8 bases, with 16 bases remaining between them. The length of the CDR3 is 15 residues. Germline values: CDR1 SGHAT, CDR2 FQDESV (reference sequence). This chain's CDR3 is CASSFNGREDEKLFF. The DNA for the CDR3 is TGTGCCAGCAGCTTCAATGGCAGGGAGGACGAAAAACTGTTTTTT.

The J gene is TRBJ1-1, the V gene TRBV27; D is ambiguous. V lost 3 bases, J lost 1 base, and 9 bases lay in between. The germline V gene encodes CDR1 MNHEY and CDR2 SMNVEV (reference sequence). This CDR3 region has 14 residues. CDR3 coding DNA: TGTGCCAGCAGTTTGAGGCAGTCGAACACTGAAGCTTTCTTT. This encodes CASSLRQSNTEAFF.

The chain combines TRBV30 with TRBJ2-5; 9 bases are shared with TRBD2. The germline V gene encodes CDR1 GTSNPN and CDR2 SVGIG (reference sequence). The length of the CDR3 is 17 residues. The V segment lost 0 bases and the J segment 2 bases; nucleotides outside the gene matches: 10. The DNA for the CDR3 is TGTGCCTGGAGTGTACCCTGGGGGCTAGCGGGGCAAGAGACCCAGTACTTC. This gives the protein CAWSVPWGLAGQETQYF.

This clone has only a few counts. The chain links TRBV4-1 to TRBJ1-1; 7 positions agree with TRBD1. V lost 1 base and J lost 3; bases outside the gene matches: 8. Germline lookup yields CDR1 MGHRA and CDR2 YSYEKL. The CDR3 contains 16 residues. The CDR3 DNA reads TGCGCCAGCAGCCAAGTCCAAAGGACAGGCGACACTGAAGCTTTCTTT. Its translation is CASSQVQRTGDTEAFF.

This clone has only a few counts. The chain carries TRBV25-1 and TRBJ2-5; D is perhaps TRBD2 (5 bases). V was trimmed by 4 bases and J by 2 bases, leaving 11 bases between them. Germline values: CDR1 MGHDK, CDR2 SYGVNS. The CDR3 totals 14 residues. The CDR3 spells CASSAPRGQETQYF. CDR3 bases: TGTGCCAGCAGTGCACCCCGGGGTCAAGAGACCCAGTACTTC.

The chain employs TRBV5-6 and TRBJ2-6; D perhaps matches TRBD1 (5 bases). The germline CDR1 and CDR2 sequences are SGHDT and YYEEEE. V gave up 2 bases and J gave up 2 bases, with 8 bases separating them. CDR3 length: 15 amino acids. CDR3 protein: CASSLPTAGANVLTF. DNA of the CDR3: TGTGCCAGCAGCTTACCGACAGCTGGGGCCAACGTCCTGACTTTC.

This chain connects TRBV10-2 to TRBJ2-1; 15 bases line up with TRBD2. V dropped 3 bases and J dropped 6; count of bases not matched to a gene: 12. CDR1 is WSHSY, CDR2 SAAADI, per germline. The CDR3 is made up of 19 amino acids. CDR3 loop: CASSEGLAGGPHRGNEQFF. CDR3 DNA sequence: TGCGCCAGCAGTGAAGGACTAGCGGGAGGGCCTCACCGGGGCAATGAGCAGTTCTTC.

This chain joins TRBV4-1 and TRBJ2-5, with TRBD2 matching 9 bases. CDR1 is MGHRA, CDR2 YSYEKL, per germline. This CDR3 is built from 16 residues. With 3 bases clipped from V and 7 bases from J, the junction kept 12 bases outside the gene matches. CDR3 nucleotide sequence: TGCGCCAGCAGCCAGCAGCGGGCGGGAGGGGGGGGGACCCAGTACTTC. Its protein is CASSQQRAGGGGTQYF.

This clone showed up just a few times. The rearrangement joins TRBV4-2 to TRBJ2-3; tentative D call: TRBD1 (6 bases). This CDR3 has 13 amino acids. Germline V gene sequence: CDR1 LGHNA, CDR2 YNFKEQ. Trimming cost V 6 bases and J 2 bases, with 9 bases left between them. CDR3 nucleotides: TGTGCCAGCAGTCGGGACACCACAGATACGCAGTATTTT. Encoded protein: CASSRDTTDTQYF.

This chain links TRBV6-5 with TRBJ2-7, with 8 positions matching TRBD2. V gave up 7 bases and J gave up 6 bases; unmatched junction bases: 14. CDR1 is MNHEY and CDR2 is SVGAGI in the germline V gene. The CDR3 extends over 15 amino acids. The CDR3 region is CASTGGLAGGGEQYF. The CDR3 nucleotides are TGTGCCAGCACAGGAGGCCTAGCGGGTGGCGGCGAGCAGTACTTC.

The chain is built from TRBV30 and TRBJ1-4; no reliable D call. The CDR3 contains 15 residues. Germline V gene lookup returns CDR1 GTSNPN and CDR2 SVGIG (reference sequence). V gave up 3 bases and J gave up 10 bases, with 21 bases separating them. CDR3 in DNA: TGTGCCTGGAGGCCCCGCACTCGGCCTAGCGGAAAACTGTTTTTT. It encodes CAWRPRTRPSGKLFF.

The V and J genes are TRBV6-6 and TRBJ2-5; TRBD1 aligns across 7 bases. The DNA end is more similar to TRBJ2-7, so the J call may be wrong. CDR3 length: 16 residues. From germline, CDR1 is MNHNY and CDR2 SVGAGI (reference sequence). CDR3 bases: TGTGCCAGCAGGGGGGACCTCGGGACAGAGATCTACGAGCAGTACTTC. It codes for CASRGDLGTEIYEQYF.

This clone turned up a few times. V is TRBV27 and J is TRBJ1-1; 7 bases map to TRBD1. This CDR3 contains 14 residues. After removal of 4 bases from V and 5 bases from J, the junction contained 7 bases not matched to a gene. CDR1 and CDR2 from the germline V gene are MNHEY and SMNVEV (reference sequence). The CDR3 region is CASSSGDSPTEAFF. Here the CDR3 DNA reads TGTGCCAGCAGTTCGGGGGACAGCCCTACTGAAGCTTTCTTT.

This chain uses TRBV28 with TRBJ2-7; a weak D match, TRBD1 (6 bases). This CDR3 contains 15 residues. Germline V CDR1 and CDR2: MDHEN, SYDVKM. The V gene lost 4 bases and the J gene lost 1 base, with 14 bases spanning the gap. CDR3 sequence (DNA): TGTGCCAGCAGTTCGAGGGGGAAAAGGTCCTACGAGCAGTACTTC. Protein sequence: CASSSRGKRSYEQYF.

The sample holds a few counts of this clone. This chain connects TRBV14 to TRBJ1-2; D remains ambiguous. CDR3 length: 14 amino acids. In germline, CDR1 is SGHDN, CDR2 FVKESK. The ends were cut back, 1 base at V and 4 bases at J, with 10 bases in the middle. The CDR3 is CASSQVSGSYGYTF. CDR3 DNA sequence: TGTGCCAGCAGCCAAGTATCCGGGTCCTATGGCTACACCTTC. Looking up the rest from reference TRBV14 and TRBJ1-2 gives the full variable domain: EAGVTQFPSHSVIEKGQTVTLRCDPISGHDNLYWYRRVMGKEIKFLLHFVKESKQDESGMPNNRFLAERTGGTYSTLKVQPAELEDSGVYFCASSQVSGSYGYTFGSGTRLTVV.

This chain connects TRBV6-1 to TRBJ1-5; no reliable D call. CDR3 size: 14 residues. The germline V gene encodes CDR1 MNHNS and CDR2 SASEGT. Trimming cost V 6 bases and J 0 bases, with 9 bases left between them. CDR3 sequence reads: CASRAGNSNQPQHF. The DNA of the CDR3 is TGTGCCAGCAGAGCAGGCAATAGCAATCAGCCCCAGCATTTT.